This T cell receptor (beta chain) was obtained from a study of blood T cell repertoires in COVID-19 (dated by TCRdb to about 2020). For the study in its entirety: Collaborator samples came from the United States, Italy and Spain and covered acute and convalescent phases of COVID-19. The material from the prospective study consisted of cDNA or gDNA derived from T cells, B-cell-depleted T cells, or PBMCs. Subjects who had been exposed to COVID-19, were actively infected with it, or had recovered from it provided the deeply sampled blood TCRbeta repertoires that made up the dataset. The repertoires were released in a freely available public database meant as a resource for research on the immune response to SARS-CoV-2. Samples were obtained from the ongoing ImmuneRACE study (first 160 participants) and from 1,200 or so subjects provided by 6 global collaborators. Sample metadata almost always included a de-identified subject ID, COVID-19 status, age in years and sex. Where available, HLA class I and class II types were obtained from metadata supplied by the sample provider rather than from assay-based typing. Here is what the overall study found, with its caveats: The quantity of clinical and demographic metadata differed by source and by participant and was supplied without curation.

The count of this clone is one. Its antigen is currently not known. Base qualities are not at hand, and no much larger clone is one base apart. Whole blood was collected in K2EDTA tubes by collaborating institutions according to the institutions' own protocols. For TCRbeta analysis, collaborators shipped samples in one of three forms: frozen whole blood, isolated PBMCs, or DNA extracted from either of those sample types. TCRbeta CDR3 regions were amplified from genomic DNA using the immunoSEQ Assay, a bias-controlled multiplex PCR. Per the source publication's procedure: The number of nucleated cells in each sample was estimated by amplification of reference gene primers within the assay. To quantify the absolute abundance of each unique TCRbeta CDR3 rearrangement, sequence reads were collapsed and filtered. Productive Simpson clonality was computed per sample as the square root of Simpson's diversity index over productive rearrangements. TCRdb provides this immuneACCESS table in a form limited to in-frame rearrangements. Some clones are lacking; in checked studies, under half of them reflect an unresolved V gene, and why the rest are absent is not known. D and trimming come from the DNA, and the V and J calls and clone size come from that table. The sample table contains some 100,000 clones; only one count was recorded for approximately 89% of them. 0.85% to 1% of the sample rests with the top ten.

Trimming accounts for 9 bases at V and 5 bases at J, while the number of junction bases matched to no gene is 3. The CDR3 goes from the cysteine to the phenylalanine over 12 residues. Left in the record is the CDR3 DNA by itself, 36 bases read in frame from the first base. Sequences SNHLY (CDR1) and FYNNEI (CDR2) are obtained from the germline V gene. The receptor was isolated from a man aged 55 to 70 with acute or convalescent COVID-19. Sequenced: peripheral blood. The rearrangement combines TRBV2 with TRBJ2-2, with 7 junctional bases fitting TRBD1. In nucleotide form, the sequence is TGTGCCAGGACAGGGAATACCGGGGAGCTGTTTTTT. Its product reads: CARTGNTGELFF.